The 30 T cell receptor beta chains in this list originate from one sample, sequenced in a study of T cells in localized non-small cell lung cancer. Method: immunoSEQ multiplex PCR; TCRdb's copy keeps in-frame clones and lacks some. Of 2,000 or so clones in the sample, 25% to 30% were seen once. Sequencing used normal lung tissue next to the tumor, obtained before any cancer treatment. These receptors were obtained from a woman aged 35 to 70 with stage II lung adenocarcinoma.

The chain recombines TRBV5-1 with TRBJ1-2; 8 bases align to TRBD1. CDR1 is SGHRS and CDR2 is YFSETQ in the germline V gene. V gave up 2 bases and J gave up 6 bases; unmatched junction bases: 6. The length of the CDR3 is 14 residues. CDR3 protein: CASSLLQGADGYTF. CDR3 in DNA: TGCGCCAGCAGCTTACTCCAGGGGGCGGATGGCTACACCTTC.

The chain joins TRBV14 to TRBJ2-2; no clear D. Germline loops: CDR1 SGHDN, CDR2 FVKESK. The V and J ends lost 0 bases and 13 bases respectively, with 18 bases between them. The CDR3 spans 15 residues. Written as DNA, the CDR3 is TGTGCCAGCAGCCAAGAATTCGGATTAGGACCAGGGCTGTTTTTT. It translates to CASSQEFGLGPGLFF. Full variable domain (remainder filled in from reference TRBV14 and TRBJ2-2): EAGVTQFPSHSVIEKGQTVTLRCDPISGHDNLYWYRRVMGKEIKFLLHFVKESKQDESGMPNNRFLAERTGGTYSTLKVQPAELEDSGVYFCASSQEFGLGPGLFFGEGSRLTVL.

This clone appeared a few times. J is TRBJ2-3 and V is TRBV28; 14 bases align to TRBD2. Germline V gives CDR1 MDHEN, CDR2 SYDVKM. CDR3 length: 19 amino acids. Trimming took 7 bases from V and 4 from J; bases not matched to a gene: 16. The CDR3 DNA follows: TGTGCCAGCATTAGCACCGGGACTAGCGGGAGCTACCGCCCAGATACGCAGTATTTT. Translating gives CASISTGTSGSYRPDTQYF.

The chain is built from TRBV19 and TRBJ2-2; D remains unclear. The germline V and J ends were trimmed by 7 bases and 4 bases, with 13 bases remaining between them. Germline V lookup: CDR1 LNHDA, CDR2 SQIVND (reference sequence). CDR3 length equals 14 residues. DNA for the CDR3: TGTGCCAGTATGGCCCGGACCCTCACCGGGGAGCTGTTTTTT. It yields the protein CASMARTLTGELFF.

This clone is judged large. Other DNA sequences of this sample code for an identical CDR3. The rearrangement links TRBV6-8 to TRBJ2-7; D unresolved. Germline V gene data show CDR1 as MNHGY and CDR2 as SAAAGT. The CDR3 length is 12 residues. V was pared by 5 bases and J by 5 bases, with 10 bases between. The CDR3 here is CASSDLGHEQYF. The CDR3 nucleotides are TGTGCCAGCAGTGATCTGGGCCACGAGCAGTACTTC.

This clone was seen only a few times. Other nucleotide sequences from this sample produce the same CDR3. The rearrangement uses TRBV28 and TRBJ1-5, with 7 positions matching TRBD1. Trimming took 7 bases from V and 0 from J; bases not matched to a gene: 12. There are 17 residues in the CDR3. Germline V gene data show CDR1 as MDHEN and CDR2 as SYDVKM. The CDR3 here is CASTRRDSLYSNQPQHF. In nucleotides, the CDR3 is TGTGCCAGCACGAGAAGGGACAGCCTCTATAGCAATCAGCCCCAGCATTTT.

The chain uses TRBV29-1 and TRBJ1-2; 7 bases fit TRBD1. V was pared by 4 bases and J by 2 bases, with 1 base of the junction left unmatched. CDR1 is SQVTM and CDR2 is ANQGSEA in the germline V gene. The CDR3 runs to 12 residues. The CDR3 is CSVATGNYGYTF. CDR3 coding DNA: TGCAGCGTTGCGACAGGGAACTATGGCTACACCTTC.

The rearrangement uses TRBV9 and TRBJ2-5; a possible D gene is TRBD1 (6 bases). The germline V and J ends were trimmed by 0 bases and 5 bases, with 14 bases remaining between them. Germline V gene sequence: CDR1 SGDLS, CDR2 YYNGEE. This CDR3 contains 15 residues. The CDR3 protein is CASSVVPQGNETQYF. In DNA, the CDR3 is TGTGCCAGCAGCGTAGTCCCACAGGGCAACGAGACCCAGTACTTC.

This clone was detected only a few times. The rearrangement joins TRBV6-7 to TRBJ2-1; TRBD1 aligns across 8 bases. TRBV6-7 is filed as an ORF, its function uncertain. The V gene end was trimmed by 5 bases and the J gene end by 8 bases; junction bases not matched to a gene: 8. The CDR3 totals 14 residues. CDR3 amino acids: CASSHEGTGHEQFF. CDR3 bases: TGTGCCAGCAGTCACGAGGGGACAGGACATGAGCAGTTCTTC.

This clone was observed a single time. V usage is TRBV29-1 and J usage is TRBJ2-5, with TRBD2 identical over 12 bases. Trimming cost V 1 base and J 4 bases; bases outside gene matches: 4. Looked up from germline, CDR1 is SQVTM and CDR2 is ANQGSEA. This CDR3 comprises 15 residues. The CDR3 here is CSVEGLAGVGETQYF. The CDR3 DNA reads TGCAGCGTTGAAGGACTAGCGGGAGTGGGAGAGACCCAGTACTTC.

A few counts support this clone. V gene TRBV30 combines with J gene TRBJ2-1; the match to TRBD2 covers 16 bases. Germline assignment: CDR1 GTSNPN and CDR2 SVGIG (reference sequence). Trimming at V came to 2 bases and at J to 3 bases, leaving 7 bases not matched to a gene. This CDR3 has 18 amino acids. CDR3 bases: TGTGCCTGGAGTACCGGGACTAGCGGGAGGGCCGGCTACAATGAGCAGTTCTTC. Residues: CAWSTGTSGRAGYNEQFF.

Sample share makes this clone large (0.1 to 1%). The V gene is TRBV6-8, the J gene TRBJ1-1, with 7 positions matching TRBD1. V lost 5 bases and J lost 3; bases outside the gene matches: 9. The CDR3 length is 15 residues. The germline gives CDR1 MNHGY, CDR2 SAAAGT. This CDR3 reads CASSEDWQGDTEAFF. As DNA, the CDR3 is TGTGCCAGCAGTGAGGACTGGCAGGGGGACACTGAAGCTTTCTTT.

The rearrangement uses TRBV28 and TRBJ2-7; 8 bases are a match to TRBD2. The CDR3 contains 15 residues. Germline V gene sequence: CDR1 MDHEN, CDR2 SYDVKM. Trimming took 5 bases from V and 4 from J; bases not matched to a gene: 10. CDR3 bases: TGTGCCAGCAGTCCCTCGGGGGGGAGGAGGTACGAGCAGTACTTC. It encodes CASSPSGGRRYEQYF.

A single count supports this clone. The chain uses TRBV28 and TRBJ2-7; 8 bases align to TRBD2. This CDR3 has 15 residues. Germline CDR1 MDHEN, CDR2 SYDVKM. With V trimmed by 5 bases and J by 3 bases, 9 bases remained unmatched. The CDR3 coding sequence is TGTGCCAGCAGTGGGGCCGGGGGGGAGCGCTACGAGCAGTACTTC. Residues: CASSGAGGERYEQYF.

The chain carries TRBV19 and TRBJ1-2; 7 bases fit TRBD1. The CDR3 is 14 amino acids. Germline-derived CDR1 and CDR2 are LNHDA and SQIVND (reference sequence). The V gene end was trimmed by 5 bases and the J gene end by 1 base; junction bases not matched to a gene: 4. The DNA of the CDR3 is TGTGCCAGTAGTCCCAACAGGGGTAACTATGGCTACACCTTC. Translation: CASSPNRGNYGYTF.

This clone was detected a few times. This chain uses TRBV29-1 with TRBJ1-2, with D perhaps matching TRBD1 (5 bases). The germline gives CDR1 SQVTM, CDR2 ANQGSEA. CDR3 length: 13 amino acids. Trimming took off 3 bases at V and 4 bases at J, with 12 bases between the two ends. The CDR3 reads CSVDRSTAYGYTF. CDR3 nucleotides: TGCAGCGTTGATAGATCGACAGCCTATGGCTACACCTTC. The entire variable domain, with the rest obtained from reference TRBV29-1 and TRBJ1-2, is as follows: SAVISQKPSRDICQRGTSLTIQCQVDSQVTMMFWYRQQPGQSLTLIATANQGSEATYESGFVIDKFPISRPNLTFSTLTVSNMSPEDSSIYLCSVDRSTAYGYTFGSGTRLTVV.

V usage is TRBV11-3 and J usage is TRBJ1-1; possibly TRBD1 for D (5 bases). The germline V and J ends were trimmed by 2 bases and 10 bases, with 23 bases remaining between them. CDR3 length: 16 amino acids. In germline, CDR1 is SGHNT, CDR2 YENEEA. The CDR3 DNA reads as TGTGCCAGCAGCTTAATGCAGGGCGCTACGTCTAGCGGAGCTTTCTTT. As protein: CASSLMQGATSSGAFF.

This clone was counted a few times. The same CDR3 also results from other DNA sequences found in this sample. The V gene is TRBV11-3, the J gene TRBJ2-2; D uncertain. The CDR3 contains 14 residues. In germline, CDR1 is SGHNT, CDR2 YENEEA. V gave up 5 bases and J gave up 0 bases, with 7 bases separating them. CDR3 coding DNA: TGTGCCAGCAGCCCCCGACCGAACACCGGGGAGCTGTTTTTT. Protein: CASSPRPNTGELFF.

This chain joins TRBV11-3 and TRBJ2-7, with 10 bases lining up with TRBD1. This CDR3 is built from 16 residues. The germline gives CDR1 SGHNT, CDR2 YENEEA. V lost 6 bases to trimming and J lost 1 base; unmatched junction nucleotides: 9. CDR3 protein: CASRPVDRGSSYEQYF. DNA for the CDR3: TGTGCCAGCAGGCCTGTGGACAGGGGGTCGTCCTACGAGCAGTACTTC.

The chain uses TRBV19 and TRBJ2-3, with 7 positions matching TRBD1. V trimming: 9 bases; J trimming: 0 bases; junction bases outside the gene matches: 9. Germline CDR1 is LNHDA and CDR2 is SQIVND (reference sequence). This CDR3 is 15 amino acids long. The CDR3 bases are TGTGCCAGCAATCGAAGGGGACAGAGCACAGATACGCAGTATTTT. It specifies CASNRRGQSTDTQYF.

The chain is built from TRBV6-8 and TRBJ1-4; D call uncertain. Germline V lookup: CDR1 MNHGY, CDR2 SAAAGT. Trimming left V 8 bases short and J 7 bases short, with 11 bases between. This CDR3 is built from 12 residues. The CDR3 nucleotides are TGTGCCAGCTATGGGGTTCCTGAAAAACTGTTTTTT. Translation gives CASYGVPEKLFF.

This rearrangement joins TRBV18 to TRBJ2-5, with D perhaps matching TRBD1 (6 bases). V lost 4 bases and J 2 bases, leaving 17 bases between the germline ends. The CDR3 has 16 residues. The germline gives CDR1 KGHSH, CDR2 LQKENI. The CDR3 DNA reads as TGTGCCAGCTCACTTCAGGGGCCAACCTTACAAGAGACCCAGTACTTC. Amino acid sequence: CASSLQGPTLQETQYF.

The V gene is TRBV19, the J gene TRBJ1-1; TRBD1 is a possible D gene (5 bases). The V end was cut by 5 bases, the J end by 5 bases, with 15 bases between. The germline CDR1 and CDR2 sequences are LNHDA and SQIVND (reference sequence). The CDR3 contains 14 residues. The CDR3 nucleotides are TGTGCCAGTAGTGCTCGGGACTCTGAGACTGAAGCTTTCTTT. The encoded protein is CASSARDSETEAFF.

This chain links TRBV6-8 with TRBJ2-5; D call uncertain. Trimming removed 11 bases at V and 2 bases at J, with 18 bases between. This CDR3 region has 14 residues. Per germline, CDR1 MNHGY and CDR2 SAAAGT. The CDR3 protein is CAASTPVGQETQYF. In nucleotides, the CDR3 is TGTGCCGCTTCTACACCCGTAGGGCAAGAGACCCAGTACTTC.

Within the sample, this clone is medium-sized. The genes are TRBV9 and TRBJ2-3; 11 bases are shared with TRBD2. V trimming: 5 bases; J trimming: 8 bases; junction bases outside the gene matches: 16. The V gene's germline CDR1 is SGDLS and CDR2 YYNGEE. There are 17 residues in the CDR3. As DNA, the CDR3 is TGTGCCAGCAGTCTACGGACTAGCGGGCCGGGGGGGGCTACGCAGTATTTT. It specifies CASSLRTSGPGGATQYF.

Within the sample, this clone is large. The rearrangement uses TRBV11-3 and TRBJ2-2, with D perhaps matching TRBD1 or TRBD2 (5 bases each). There are 15 residues in the CDR3. Germline CDR1 and CDR2: SGHNT and YENEEA. Trimming took 3 bases from V and 3 from J, leaving 11 bases between them. CDR3 sequence (DNA): TGTGCCAGCAGCTTTGTCCAGGGAGACACCGGGGAGCTGTTTTTT. This gives the protein CASSFVQGDTGELFF.

The rearrangement joins TRBV18 to TRBJ1-1; possible D gene TRBD1, 6 bases. V gave up 4 bases and J gave up 4 bases, with 13 bases separating them. Per the germline V gene, CDR1 is KGHSH and CDR2 is LQKENI. The CDR3 extends over 14 amino acids. The DNA for the CDR3 is TGTGCCAGCTCACGGGGGGCGACAAGCACTGAAGCTTTCTTT. Its protein is CASSRGATSTEAFF.

By sample fraction, this clone is medium-sized. The genes are TRBV5-3 and TRBJ2-7; 8 bases match TRBD1. TRBV5-3 is classed as an ORF, of uncertain function. V shed 1 base, J shed 5 bases, and the junction held 14 bases outside the gene matches. The CDR3 runs 17 residues. The CDR3 coding sequence is TGTGCCAGAAGCTTGTCACAGGGGGACCCTTTCGTAGACGAGCAGTACTTC. It encodes CARSLSQGDPFVDEQYF.

This chain uses TRBV6-7 with TRBJ2-1; 7 nucleotides agree with TRBD2. TRBV6-7 is assigned to the ORF class and has an uncertain function. V shed 8 bases and J 4 bases; nucleotides not matched to a gene: 17. The CDR3 runs to 17 residues. CDR3 coding DNA: TGTGCCAGCGGATCCGGGACTACAGCCCTAGATTACAATGAGCAGTTCTTC. Amino acids: CASGSGTTALDYNEQFF.

V gene TRBV18 combines with J gene TRBJ2-2, with D perhaps assigned TRBD1 or TRBD2 (5 bases each). Looked up from germline, CDR1 is KGHSH and CDR2 is LQKENI. V gave up 3 bases and J gave up 2 bases, with 10 bases separating them. The CDR3 is made up of 15 amino acids. The CDR3 here is CASSPGTANTGELFF. In DNA, the CDR3 is TGTGCCAGCTCACCCGGGACGGCCAACACCGGGGAGCTGTTTTTT.